The 10 T cell receptor beta chains below all came from one sample that was sequenced in a study of blood T cell repertoires in COVID-19 (TCRdb year 2020). The library was generated by the immunoSEQ multiplex PCR assay. The source is immuneACCESS, and TCRdb retained only in-frame sequences with V and J called. Part of the clones is not carried over; for the studies checked, unresolved V genes explain less than half of this, and the remainder is unexplained. This sample has over 250,000 clones in its table, and roughly 90% of those were observed once. About 8.9% of the sample belongs to the ten largest clones. The source material was PBMCs or T cells enriched from blood (not recorded which). These receptors all stem from a woman aged 18-29 years who had recovered from COVID-19.

The chain employs TRBV19 and TRBJ2-2; TRBD1 might be the D (5 bases). V lost 4 bases to trimming and J lost 7 bases, with 13 bases between them. From germline, CDR1 is LNHDA and CDR2 SQIVND (reference sequence). The length of the CDR3 is 14 residues. The CDR3 region is CASSTSRDHGELFF. The CDR3 coding sequence is TGTGCCAGTAGTACTTCCAGGGATCACGGGGAGCTGTTTTTT.

This clone turned up a few times. This chain uses TRBV11-3 with TRBJ2-1; weak D call: TRBD1 (5 bases). The CDR3 is 18 residues long. Trimming left V 2 bases short and J 0 bases short, with 17 bases between. The germline V gene has CDR1 SGHNT and CDR2 YENEEA. In DNA form, the CDR3 reads TGTGCCAGCAGCTTAAGTTGGGGCAAAACGAGCTCCTACAATGAGCAGTTCTTC. It codes for CASSLSWGKTSSYNEQFF.

The J gene is TRBJ2-3, the V gene TRBV5-4; 7 nucleotides agree with TRBD2. The CDR3 consists of 16 residues. The V segment lost 4 bases and the J segment 6 bases; nucleotides outside the gene matches: 14. Germline values: CDR1 SGHNT, CDR2 YYREEE (reference sequence). The CDR3 region is CASSPAPGRGLDTQYF. The CDR3 nucleotides are TGTGCCAGCAGCCCAGCTCCGGGGAGGGGATTGGATACGCAGTATTTT.

The CDR3 spells CASRSPREGVRGYTF. CDR3 nucleotides: TGTGCCAGCAGGTCCCCCCGGGAGGGGGTGCGTGGCTACACCTTC. This chain links TRBV28 with TRBJ1-2, with a tentative D call TRBD1 (6 bases). The CDR3 spans 15 residues. V was shortened by 6 bases and J by 7 bases, with 21 bases between the two germline ends. The V gene's germline CDR1 is MDHEN and CDR2 SYDVKM.

The chain recombines TRBV9 with TRBJ2-7; 9 bases fit TRBD2. Germline V CDR1 and CDR2: SGDLS, YYNGEE. This CDR3 contains 15 residues. The ends lost 5 bases at V and 6 bases at J; junction bases unmatched: 12. CDR3: CASSRGTSMGFEQYF. CDR3 nucleotide sequence: TGTGCCAGCAGTCGAGGGACTAGCATGGGTTTCGAGCAGTACTTC.

This clone came up a few times. The genes are TRBV2 and TRBJ2-3; the D is unclear. The germline CDR1 and CDR2 sequences are SNHLY and FYNNEI. Trimming cost V 4 bases and J 2 bases, with 10 bases left between them. The CDR3 consists of 14 residues. DNA of the CDR3: TGTGCCAGCAGTGTAGTCTATATCACAGATACGCAGTATTTT. Its protein product is CASSVVYITDTQYF.

V is TRBV28 and J is TRBJ1-1; D is unclear. Germline loops: CDR1 MDHEN, CDR2 SYDVKM. Trimming cost V 8 bases and J 6 bases, with 10 bases left between them. CDR3 length: 11 amino acids. Written as DNA, the CDR3 is TGTGCCAGCGGAGAGAGTGCTGAAGCTTTCTTT. Translated: CASGESAEAFF. The full variable domain, its missing parts supplied by reference TRBV28 and TRBJ1-1, is DVKVTQSSRYLVKRTGEKVFLECVQDMDHENMFWYRQDPGLGLRLIYFSYDVKMKEKGDIPEGYSVSREKKERFSLILESASTNQTSMYLCASGESAEAFFGQGTRLTVV.

V usage is TRBV2 and J usage is TRBJ2-1; a weak D match, TRBD1 (6 bases). The germline V and J ends were trimmed by 4 bases and 8 bases, with 15 bases remaining between them. The CDR3 sequence is 14 residues long. Germline lookup yields CDR1 SNHLY and CDR2 FYNNEI. This CDR3 reads CASSGNRASHEQFF. In nucleotides, the CDR3 is TGTGCCAGCAGTGGTAACAGGGCATCCCATGAGCAGTTCTTC.

The chain has TRBV3-1 (or the pseudogene TRBV3-2) and TRBJ1-2, with a tentative D call TRBD1 (6 bases). The CDR3 has 14 amino acids. The germline CDR1 and CDR2 sequences are LGHDT and YNNKEL (reference sequence). Trimming cost V 5 bases and J 6 bases, with 16 bases left between them. The CDR3 DNA follows: TGTGCCAGCAGCGCCCGGGCAGGGGAGCATGGCTACACCTTC. The encoded protein is CASSARAGEHGYTF.

The chain couples TRBV28 to TRBJ1-5; D is unclear. The V end was cut by 5 bases, the J end by 0 bases, with 5 bases between. Germline V gene lookup returns CDR1 MDHEN and CDR2 SYDVKM. This CDR3 contains 13 residues. In nucleotides, the CDR3 is TGTGCCAGCAGTCTAGATAGCAATCAGCCCCAGCATTTT. Translation: CASSLDSNQPQHF.